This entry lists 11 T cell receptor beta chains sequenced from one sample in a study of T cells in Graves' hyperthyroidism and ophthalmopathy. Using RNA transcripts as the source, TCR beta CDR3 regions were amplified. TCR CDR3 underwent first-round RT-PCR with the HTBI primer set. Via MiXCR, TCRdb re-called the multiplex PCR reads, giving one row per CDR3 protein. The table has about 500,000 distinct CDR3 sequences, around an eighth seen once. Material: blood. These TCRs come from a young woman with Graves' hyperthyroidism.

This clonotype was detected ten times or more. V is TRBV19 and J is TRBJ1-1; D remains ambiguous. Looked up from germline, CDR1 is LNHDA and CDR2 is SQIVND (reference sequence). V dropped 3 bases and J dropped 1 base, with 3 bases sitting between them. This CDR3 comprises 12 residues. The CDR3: CASSMGNTEAFF. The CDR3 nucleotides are TGTGCCAGTAGTATGGGGAACACTGAAGCTTTCTTT.

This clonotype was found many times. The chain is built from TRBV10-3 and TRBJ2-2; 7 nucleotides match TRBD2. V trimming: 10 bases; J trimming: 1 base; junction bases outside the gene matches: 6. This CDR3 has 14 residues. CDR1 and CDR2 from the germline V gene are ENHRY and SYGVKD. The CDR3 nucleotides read TGTGCCACCCTTCCTAGCGGGAACACCGGGGAGCTGTTTTTT. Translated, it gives CATLPSGNTGELFF.

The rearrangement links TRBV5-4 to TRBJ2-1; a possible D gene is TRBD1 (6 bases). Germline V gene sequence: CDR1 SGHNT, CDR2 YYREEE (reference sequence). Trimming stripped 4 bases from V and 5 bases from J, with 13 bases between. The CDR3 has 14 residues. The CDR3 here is CASSPEKGDNEQFF. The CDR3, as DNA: TGTGCCAGCAGCCCGGAGAAGGGGGACAATGAGCAGTTCTTC. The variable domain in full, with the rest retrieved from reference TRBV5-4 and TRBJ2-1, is ETGVTQSPTHLIKTRGQQVTLRCSSQSGHNTVSWYQQALGQGPQFIFQYYREEENGRGNFPPRFSGLQFPNYSSELNVNALELDDSALYLCASSPEKGDNEQFFGPGTRLTVL.

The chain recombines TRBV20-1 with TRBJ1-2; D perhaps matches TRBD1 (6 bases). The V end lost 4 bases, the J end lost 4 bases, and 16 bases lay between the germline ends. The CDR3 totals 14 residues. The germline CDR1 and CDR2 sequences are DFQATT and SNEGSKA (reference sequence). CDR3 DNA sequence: TGCAGTGCTAAGCCTATACAGGGTTCCTATGGCTACACCTTC. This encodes CSAKPIQGSYGYTF.

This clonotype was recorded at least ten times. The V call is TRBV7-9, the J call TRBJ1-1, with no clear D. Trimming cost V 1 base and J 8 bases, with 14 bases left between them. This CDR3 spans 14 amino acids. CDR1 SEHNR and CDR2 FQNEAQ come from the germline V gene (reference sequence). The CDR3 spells CASSLGFAGTEAFF. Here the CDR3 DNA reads TGTGCCAGCAGCTTAGGATTTGCAGGAACAGAAGCTTTCTTT.

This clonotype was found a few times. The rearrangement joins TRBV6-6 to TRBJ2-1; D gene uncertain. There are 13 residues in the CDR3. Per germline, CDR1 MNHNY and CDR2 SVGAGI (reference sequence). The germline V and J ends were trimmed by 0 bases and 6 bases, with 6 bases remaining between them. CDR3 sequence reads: CASSYSFGNEQFF. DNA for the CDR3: TGTGCCAGCAGTTACTCCTTTGGCAATGAGCAGTTCTTC.

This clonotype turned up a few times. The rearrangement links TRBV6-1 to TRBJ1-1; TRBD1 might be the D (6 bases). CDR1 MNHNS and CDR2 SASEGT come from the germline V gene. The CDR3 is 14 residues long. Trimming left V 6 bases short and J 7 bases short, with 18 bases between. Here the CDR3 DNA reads TGTGCCAGCAGCCCCCGGGACACCCGGCTTGAAGCTTTCTTT. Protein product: CASSPRDTRLEAFF.

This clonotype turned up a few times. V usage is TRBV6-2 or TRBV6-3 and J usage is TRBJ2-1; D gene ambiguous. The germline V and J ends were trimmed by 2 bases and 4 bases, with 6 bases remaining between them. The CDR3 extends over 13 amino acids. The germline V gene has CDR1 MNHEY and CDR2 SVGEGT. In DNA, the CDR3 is TGTGCCAGCAGTTACGGGCTTTACAATGAGCAGTTCTTC. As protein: CASSYGLYNEQFF.

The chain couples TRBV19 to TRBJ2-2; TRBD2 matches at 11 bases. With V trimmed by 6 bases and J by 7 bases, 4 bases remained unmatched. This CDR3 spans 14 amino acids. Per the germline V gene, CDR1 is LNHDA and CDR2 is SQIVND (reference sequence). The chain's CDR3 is CASRLAGAVGELFF. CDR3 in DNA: TGTGCCAGTAGACTAGCGGGAGCGGTCGGGGAGCTGTTTTTT.

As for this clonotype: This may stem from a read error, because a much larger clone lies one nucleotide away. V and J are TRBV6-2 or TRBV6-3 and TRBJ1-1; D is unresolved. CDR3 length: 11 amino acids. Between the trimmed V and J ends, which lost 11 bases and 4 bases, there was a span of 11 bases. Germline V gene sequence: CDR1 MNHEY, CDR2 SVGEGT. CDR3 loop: CAGNTITEAFF. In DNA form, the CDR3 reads TGTGCCGGCAACACGATCACTGAAGCTTTCTTT.

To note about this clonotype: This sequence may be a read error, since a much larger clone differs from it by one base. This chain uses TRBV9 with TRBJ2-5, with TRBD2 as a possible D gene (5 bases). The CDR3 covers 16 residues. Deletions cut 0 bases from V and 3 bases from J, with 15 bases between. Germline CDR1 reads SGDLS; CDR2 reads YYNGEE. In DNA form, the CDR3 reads TGTGCCAGCAGCGTAGACGAGGGAAGGCCGGAAGAGACCCAGTACTTC. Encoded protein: CASSVDEGRPEETQYF.